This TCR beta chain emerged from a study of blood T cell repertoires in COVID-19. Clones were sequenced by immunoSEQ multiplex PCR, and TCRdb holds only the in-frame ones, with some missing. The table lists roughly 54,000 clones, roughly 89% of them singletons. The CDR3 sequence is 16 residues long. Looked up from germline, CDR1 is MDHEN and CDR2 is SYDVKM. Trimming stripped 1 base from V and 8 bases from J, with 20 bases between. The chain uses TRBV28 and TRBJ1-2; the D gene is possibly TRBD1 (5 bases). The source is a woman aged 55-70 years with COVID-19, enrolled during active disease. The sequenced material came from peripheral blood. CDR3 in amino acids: CASSLSFRVGGGGYTF. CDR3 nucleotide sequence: TGTGCCAGCAGTTTATCATTTCGGGTGGGGGGGGGAGGCTACACCTTC.